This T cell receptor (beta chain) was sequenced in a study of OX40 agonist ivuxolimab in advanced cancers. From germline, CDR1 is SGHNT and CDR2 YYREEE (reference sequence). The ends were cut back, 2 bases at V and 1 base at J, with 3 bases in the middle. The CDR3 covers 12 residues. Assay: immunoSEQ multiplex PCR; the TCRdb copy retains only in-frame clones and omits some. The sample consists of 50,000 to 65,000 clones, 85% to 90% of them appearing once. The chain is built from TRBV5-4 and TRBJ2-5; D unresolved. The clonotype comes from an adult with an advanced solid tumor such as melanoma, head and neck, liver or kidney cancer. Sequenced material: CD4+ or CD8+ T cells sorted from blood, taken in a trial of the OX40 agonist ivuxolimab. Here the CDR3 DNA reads TGTGCCAGCAGCTTCGGCCAAGAGACCCAGTACTTC. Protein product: CASSFGQETQYF.